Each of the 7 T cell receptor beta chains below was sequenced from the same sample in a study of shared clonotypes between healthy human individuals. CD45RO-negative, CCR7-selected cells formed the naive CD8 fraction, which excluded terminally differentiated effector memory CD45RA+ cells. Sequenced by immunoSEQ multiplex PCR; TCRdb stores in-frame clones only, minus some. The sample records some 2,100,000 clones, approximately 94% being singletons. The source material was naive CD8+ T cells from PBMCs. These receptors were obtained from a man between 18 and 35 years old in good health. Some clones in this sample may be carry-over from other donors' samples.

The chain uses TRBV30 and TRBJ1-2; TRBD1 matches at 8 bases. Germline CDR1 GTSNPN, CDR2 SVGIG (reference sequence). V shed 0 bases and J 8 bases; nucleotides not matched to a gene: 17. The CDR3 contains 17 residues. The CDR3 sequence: CAWSVRGGQGVGGGYTF. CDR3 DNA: TGTGCCTGGAGTGTACGGGGCGGACAGGGTGTTGGTGGGGGCTACACCTTC.

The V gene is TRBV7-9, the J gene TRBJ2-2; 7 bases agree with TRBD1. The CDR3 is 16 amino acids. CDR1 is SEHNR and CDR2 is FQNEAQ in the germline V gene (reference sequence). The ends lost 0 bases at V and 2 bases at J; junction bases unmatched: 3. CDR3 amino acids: CASSLAGTANTGELFF. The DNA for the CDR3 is TGTGCCAGCAGCTTAGCAGGGACAGCCAACACCGGGGAGCTGTTTTTT.

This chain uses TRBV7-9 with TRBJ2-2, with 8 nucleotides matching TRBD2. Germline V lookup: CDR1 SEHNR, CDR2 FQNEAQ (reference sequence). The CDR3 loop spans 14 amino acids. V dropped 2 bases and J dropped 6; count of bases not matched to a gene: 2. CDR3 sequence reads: CASSLTGRAGELFF. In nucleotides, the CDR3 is TGTGCCAGCAGCTTAACCGGGAGGGCCGGGGAGCTGTTTTTT.

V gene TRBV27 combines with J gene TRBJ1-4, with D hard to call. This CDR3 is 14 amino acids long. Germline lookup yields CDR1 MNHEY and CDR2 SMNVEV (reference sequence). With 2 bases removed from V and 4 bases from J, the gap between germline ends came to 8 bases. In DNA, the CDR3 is TGTGCCAGCAGTTTAACTTACATTAATGAAAAACTGTTTTTT. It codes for CASSLTYINEKLFF. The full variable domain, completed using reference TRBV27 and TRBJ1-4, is EAQVTQNPRYLITVTGKKLTVTCSQNMNHEYMSWYRQDPGLGLRQIYYSMNVEVTDKGDVPEGYKVSRKEKRNFPLILESPSPNQTSLYFCASSLTYINEKLFFGSGTQLSVL.

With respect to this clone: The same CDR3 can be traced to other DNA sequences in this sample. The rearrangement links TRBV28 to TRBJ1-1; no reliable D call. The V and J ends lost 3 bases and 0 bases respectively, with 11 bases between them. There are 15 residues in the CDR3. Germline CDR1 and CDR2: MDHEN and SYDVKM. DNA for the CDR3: TGTGCCAGCAGTTTGGCAAGGCAGATGAACACTGAAGCTTTCTTT. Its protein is CASSLARQMNTEAFF.

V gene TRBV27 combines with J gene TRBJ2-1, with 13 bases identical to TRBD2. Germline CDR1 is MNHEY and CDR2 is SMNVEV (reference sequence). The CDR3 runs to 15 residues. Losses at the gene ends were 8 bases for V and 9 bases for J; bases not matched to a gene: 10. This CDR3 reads CASSPGLAGDSEQFF. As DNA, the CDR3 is TGTGCCAGCTCCCCAGGACTAGCGGGAGACAGTGAGCAGTTCTTC.

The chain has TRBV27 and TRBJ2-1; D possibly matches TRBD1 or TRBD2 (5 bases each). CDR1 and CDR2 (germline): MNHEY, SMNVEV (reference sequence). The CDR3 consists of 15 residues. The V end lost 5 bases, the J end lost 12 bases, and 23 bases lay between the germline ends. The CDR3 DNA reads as TGTGCCAGCAGTCCTACCCCCGGCGGACTTCAGGGGCAGTTCTTC. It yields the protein CASSPTPGGLQGQFF.